This T cell receptor beta chain was recorded in a study of shared clonotypes between healthy human individuals (dated by TCRdb to 2020 to 2022). Background on the whole study: Two women and a few men aged 18 to 49 years were included in the cohort. For each donor, CD4 naive and CD4 memory were each given three plates, CD8 naive was given two plates, and CD8 memory was given one plate. The study deeply sequenced blood TCR repertoires of 5 or 6 healthy adults to estimate repertoire size and the extent of clonotype sharing between individuals. Libraries were prepared and TCR repertoires were sequenced by different laboratories using diverse techniques, in order to increase sequencing depth and limit assay-specific biases. Each donor's leukapheresis produced roughly between about 0.9 and 9.5 billion PBMCs.

Remarks on this clone: Its specific antigen is unknown. Within one base of it there is no much larger clone, and no base qualities were kept.

Using the deep immunoSEQ assay, multiplex PCR amplified TCR CDR3 regions from genomic DNA. Extracted genomic DNA from each cell subset was spread evenly across all wells of several immunoSEQ 96-well plates, with each plate serving as a replicate. For sorted subsets, each replicate PCR was loaded with roughly 0.2 ug genomic DNA, equivalent to 30,000 to 35,000 T cell genomes. Purified libraries were measured with a Qubit 3.0 fluorometer, size-checked on a Bioanalyzer 2100, and measured again with the KAPA Library Quantification kit. Every immunoSEQ 96-well plate was sequenced on a dedicated single-read 150-cycle Illumina NextSeq 550 flow cell. The authors' analysis ran thus. Because the immunoSEQ output included only junctional sequences and no quality scores, the filtering could not be the same as the filtering used for full-length reads. To assign V/J genes and CDR3, sequences were annotated against IMGT germline references using PyIR, a Python wrapper for IgBLAST v1.9. Reads with weak V/J assignments (E-value above 1e-6), missing CDR3, stop codons, out-of-frame junctions, or ambiguous translated residues were removed. V3J clonotypes were defined as sequences sharing an identical inferred V gene, J gene, and CDR3 amino acid sequence. To compute the percentage overlap between repertoires, the number of shared unique clonotypes was divided by the size of the smaller repertoire. RTK rarefaction, the Chao1 estimator, and Recon v2.1 estimates of unobserved clonotypes were used to assess repertoire richness. Generation probabilities were computed with OLGA for all TCRbeta clonotypes obtained by the gDNA method from several donors. In TCRdb, the immuneACCESS table is reduced to in-frame sequences with V and J assigned. These tables do not hold every clone; where another copy was compared, an unresolved V gene accounts for under half, and the others remain unexplained. D and trimming come from the DNA, and the V and J calls and clone size come from that table. This sample is represented by 1.5 million to 2.5 million clones; over 85% of them were singletons. 0.95% to 1.5% of the sample rests with the top ten.

Reading from cysteine to phenylalanine, the CDR3 counts 16 amino acids. Kept here is only the CDR3 DNA, which spans 48 bases and is read in frame from base 1. The germline V gene (reference sequence) gives CDR1 as LNHNV and CDR2 as YYDKDF. Relative to germline, V is 3 bases shorter and J is 0 bases shorter, with 11 bases between their ends. CD8 naive samples were CD45RO-negative cells positively selected for CCR7, giving a CD45RA+CCR7+ population that excluded TemRA cells. The donors were healthy, HIV-negative adults with no recently reported acute infections or vaccinations. All donors were Caucasian adults living in Nashville, Tennessee, USA. After blood collection by leukapheresis, PBMCs were isolated using Ficoll-Histopaque density gradient centrifugation and then cryopreserved in the vapor phase of liquid nitrogen. Analytical flow cytometry was used to check the purity and quantity of every magnetically sorted T cell population. Genomic DNA was isolated from each sorted fraction and quantified by UV absorbance on a Nanodrop 2000c.

General conclusions and limits of the study: Because the study included a small number of donors, the genetic and exposure-history diversity represented was limited. Sampling was restricted to blood, and TCR repertoires in tissues likely differ from the TCR repertoires found in blood. Incomplete sequencing was indicated by rarefaction of sorted-subset datasets, despite the large sequencing depth. Sharing across a few donors was observed for around 5% of naive CD4, 3% to 4% of naive CD8, 2% to 2.5% of memory CD4, and around 0.4% of memory CD8 clonotypes. Pairwise subsampling led to the expectation that sequencing depth would affect the degree of clonotype sharing among donors. Naive subsets generally had larger estimated clonotype richness than memory subsets. Higher generation probabilities were observed for clonotypes shared by all four sorted-subset donors than for non-shared clonotypes.

Input material: naive CD8+ T cells sorted from blood. Explained via the paper, the cell subset or site label denotes: CD45RA+CCR7+. This clonotype originated in a man aged 18 to 30 in good health. The rearranged chain carries TRBV15 and TRBJ2-2; the D gene is perhaps TRBD1, from 5 matching bases. The base sequence is TGTGCCACCAGCAGGCCCACAGGTTCGAACACCGGGGAGCTGTTTTTT. This sequence encodes CATSRPTGSNTGELFF.